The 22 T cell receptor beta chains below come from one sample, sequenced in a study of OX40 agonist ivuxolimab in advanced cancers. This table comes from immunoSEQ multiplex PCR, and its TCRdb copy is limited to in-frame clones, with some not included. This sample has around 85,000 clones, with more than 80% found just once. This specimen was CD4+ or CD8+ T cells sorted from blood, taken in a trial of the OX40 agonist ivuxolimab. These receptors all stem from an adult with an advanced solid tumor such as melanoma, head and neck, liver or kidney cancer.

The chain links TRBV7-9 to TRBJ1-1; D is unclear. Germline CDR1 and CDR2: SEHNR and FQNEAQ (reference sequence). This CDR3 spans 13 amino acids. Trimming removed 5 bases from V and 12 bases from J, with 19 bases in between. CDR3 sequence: CASSETPSARTFF. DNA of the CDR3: TGTGCCAGCAGCGAGACACCCTCAGCCCGAACTTTCTTT.

CDR3 nucleotides: TGCGCCAGCAGCTTGTCGTCAGGGGCTATTAACACCGGGGAGCTGTTTTTT. Translated, it gives CASSLSSGAINTGELFF. The V and J genes are TRBV5-1 and TRBJ2-2; tentative D call: TRBD1 (6 bases). V was cut by 1 base and J by 2 bases, with 15 bases left in between. CDR3 length: 17 amino acids. Germline values: CDR1 SGHRS, CDR2 YFSETQ.

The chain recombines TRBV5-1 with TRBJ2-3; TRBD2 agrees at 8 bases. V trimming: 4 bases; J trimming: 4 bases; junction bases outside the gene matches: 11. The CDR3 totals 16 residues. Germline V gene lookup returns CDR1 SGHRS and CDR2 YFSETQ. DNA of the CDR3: TGCGCCAGCAGCCTAAGCAGCGGGAGTAGAGCAGATACGCAGTATTTT. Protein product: CASSLSSGSRADTQYF.

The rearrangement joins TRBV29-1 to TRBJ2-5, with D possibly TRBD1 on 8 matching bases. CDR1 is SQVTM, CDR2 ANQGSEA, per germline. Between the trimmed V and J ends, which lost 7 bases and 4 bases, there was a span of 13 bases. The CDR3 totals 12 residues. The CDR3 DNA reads TGCAGCGCCGGGGGGACAGGAGAGACCCAGTACTTC. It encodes CSAGGTGETQYF.

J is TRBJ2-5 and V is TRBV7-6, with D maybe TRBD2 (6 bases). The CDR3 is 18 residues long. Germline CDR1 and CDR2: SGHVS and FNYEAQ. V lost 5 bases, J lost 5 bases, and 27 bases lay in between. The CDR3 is CASSEKPGLGRDRETQYF. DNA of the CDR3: TGTGCCAGCAGCGAGAAGCCGGGACTGGGACGGGATAGGGAGACCCAGTACTTC. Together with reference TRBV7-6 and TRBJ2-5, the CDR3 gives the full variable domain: GAGVSQSPRYKVTKRGQDVALRCDPISGHVSLYWYRQALGQGPEFLTYFNYEAQQDKSGLPNDRFSAERPEGSISTLTIQRTEQRDSAMYRCASSEKPGLGRDRETQYFGPGTRLLVL.

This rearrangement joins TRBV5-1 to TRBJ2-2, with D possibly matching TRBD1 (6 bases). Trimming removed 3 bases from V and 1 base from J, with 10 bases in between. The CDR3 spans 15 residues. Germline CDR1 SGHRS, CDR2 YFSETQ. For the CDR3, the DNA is TGCGCCAGCAGCTCACCACAGGGGAACACCGGGGAGCTGTTTTTT. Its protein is CASSSPQGNTGELFF.

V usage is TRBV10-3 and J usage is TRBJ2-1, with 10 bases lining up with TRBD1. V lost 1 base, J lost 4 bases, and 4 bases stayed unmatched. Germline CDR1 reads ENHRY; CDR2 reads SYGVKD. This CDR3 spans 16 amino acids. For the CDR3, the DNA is TGTGCCATCAGTGAGTTGGGACAGGGGAAATACAATGAGCAGTTCTTC. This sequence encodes CAISELGQGKYNEQFF.

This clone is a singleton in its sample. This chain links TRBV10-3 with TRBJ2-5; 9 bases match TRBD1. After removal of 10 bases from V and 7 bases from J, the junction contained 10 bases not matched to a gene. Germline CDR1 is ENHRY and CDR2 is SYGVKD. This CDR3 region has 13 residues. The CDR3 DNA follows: TGTGCCACCCAAAGACAGGGGGATGGGACCCAGTACTTC. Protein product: CATQRQGDGTQYF.

Here the CDR3 reads CASSYGRALKSPEAFF. The DNA of the CDR3 is TGTGCCAGTAGTTACGGACGAGCGCTTAAATCTCCTGAAGCTTTCTTT. The chain uses TRBV19 and TRBJ1-1; unclear D gene. Trimming pared 5 bases from V and 6 bases from J, leaving 22 bases between. Germline lookup yields CDR1 LNHDA and CDR2 SQIVND (reference sequence). The CDR3 loop spans 16 amino acids.

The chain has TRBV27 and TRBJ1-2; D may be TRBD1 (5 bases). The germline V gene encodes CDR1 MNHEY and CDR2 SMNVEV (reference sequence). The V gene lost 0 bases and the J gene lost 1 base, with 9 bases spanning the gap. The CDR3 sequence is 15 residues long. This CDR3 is CASSLSWGVNYGYTF. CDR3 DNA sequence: TGTGCCAGCAGTTTATCGTGGGGCGTTAACTATGGCTACACCTTC.

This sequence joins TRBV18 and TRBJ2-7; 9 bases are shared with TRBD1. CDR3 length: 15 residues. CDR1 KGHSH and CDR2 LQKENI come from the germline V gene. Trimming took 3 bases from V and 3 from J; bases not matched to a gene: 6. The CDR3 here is CASSPAGTGNYEQYF. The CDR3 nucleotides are TGTGCCAGCTCACCTGCCGGGACAGGGAACTACGAGCAGTACTTC.

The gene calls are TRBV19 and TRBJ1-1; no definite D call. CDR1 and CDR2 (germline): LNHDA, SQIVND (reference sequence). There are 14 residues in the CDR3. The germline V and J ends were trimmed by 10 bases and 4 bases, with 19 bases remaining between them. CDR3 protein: CATRAVTRGTEAFF. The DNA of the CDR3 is TGTGCCACTAGAGCAGTTACCCGGGGCACTGAAGCTTTCTTT. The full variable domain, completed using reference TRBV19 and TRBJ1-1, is DGGITQSPKYLFRKEGQNVTLSCEQNLNHDAMYWYRQDPGQGLRLIYYSQIVNDFQKGDIAEGYSVSREKKESFPLTVTSAQKNPTAFYLCATRAVTRGTEAFFGQGTRLTVV.

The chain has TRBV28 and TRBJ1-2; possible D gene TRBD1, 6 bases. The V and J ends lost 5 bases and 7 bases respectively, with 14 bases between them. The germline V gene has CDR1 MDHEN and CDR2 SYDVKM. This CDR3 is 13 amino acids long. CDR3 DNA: TGTGCCAGCAGTGTACCAGGGGCGGCTGGCTACACCTTC. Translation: CASSVPGAAGYTF.

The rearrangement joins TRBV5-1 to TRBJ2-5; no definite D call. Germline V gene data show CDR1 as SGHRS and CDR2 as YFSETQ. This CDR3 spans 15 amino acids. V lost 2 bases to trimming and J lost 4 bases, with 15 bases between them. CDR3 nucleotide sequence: TGCGCCAGCAGCTTAATAGGGTTGGGGATAGAGACCCAGTACTTC. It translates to CASSLIGLGIETQYF.

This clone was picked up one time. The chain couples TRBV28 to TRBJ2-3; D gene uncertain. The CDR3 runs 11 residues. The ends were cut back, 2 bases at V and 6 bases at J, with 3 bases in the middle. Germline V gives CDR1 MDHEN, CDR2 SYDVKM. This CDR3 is CASSLRDTQYF. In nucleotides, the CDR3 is TGTGCCAGCAGTTTACGGGATACGCAGTATTTT.

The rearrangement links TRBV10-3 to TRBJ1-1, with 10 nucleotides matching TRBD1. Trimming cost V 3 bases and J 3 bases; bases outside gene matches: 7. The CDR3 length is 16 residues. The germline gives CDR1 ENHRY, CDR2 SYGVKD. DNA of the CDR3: TGTGCCATCAGTGATGACAGGGGGCTAAGGGACACTGAAGCTTTCTTT. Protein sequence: CAISDDRGLRDTEAFF.

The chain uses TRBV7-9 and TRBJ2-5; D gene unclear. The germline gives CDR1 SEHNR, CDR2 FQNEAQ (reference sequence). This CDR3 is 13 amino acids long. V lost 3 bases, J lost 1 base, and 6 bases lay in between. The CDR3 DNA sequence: TGTGCCAGCAGCTTTGTCGGCCAAGAGACCCAGTACTTC. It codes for CASSFVGQETQYF.

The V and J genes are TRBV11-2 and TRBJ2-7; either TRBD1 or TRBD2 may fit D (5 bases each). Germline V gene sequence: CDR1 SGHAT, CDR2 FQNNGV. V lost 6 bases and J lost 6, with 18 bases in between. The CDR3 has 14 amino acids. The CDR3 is CASSSGTQAAEQYF. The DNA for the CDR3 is TGTGCCAGCAGTTCCGGGACGCAGGCGGCCGAGCAGTACTTC.

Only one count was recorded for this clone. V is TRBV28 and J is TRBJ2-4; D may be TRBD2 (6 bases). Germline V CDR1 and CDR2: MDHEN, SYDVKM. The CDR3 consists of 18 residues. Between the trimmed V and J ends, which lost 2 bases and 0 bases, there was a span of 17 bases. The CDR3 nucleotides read TGTGCCAGCAGTTTAGCGGGGACCCTCTTTCTAGCCAAAAACATTCAGTACTTC. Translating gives CASSLAGTLFLAKNIQYF.

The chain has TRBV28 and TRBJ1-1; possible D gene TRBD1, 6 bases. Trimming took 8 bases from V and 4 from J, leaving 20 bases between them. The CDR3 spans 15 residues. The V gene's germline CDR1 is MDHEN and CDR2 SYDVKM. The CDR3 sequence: CASVLGGGTGTEAFF. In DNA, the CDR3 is TGTGCCAGCGTCCTAGGGGGGGGCACGGGCACTGAAGCTTTCTTT.

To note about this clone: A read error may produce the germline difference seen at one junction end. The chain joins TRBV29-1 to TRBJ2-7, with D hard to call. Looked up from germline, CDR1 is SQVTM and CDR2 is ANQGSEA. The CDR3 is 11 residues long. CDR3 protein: CSVEGDTGIHF. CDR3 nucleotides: TGCAGCGTTGAAGGCGACACTGGAATTCACTTC.

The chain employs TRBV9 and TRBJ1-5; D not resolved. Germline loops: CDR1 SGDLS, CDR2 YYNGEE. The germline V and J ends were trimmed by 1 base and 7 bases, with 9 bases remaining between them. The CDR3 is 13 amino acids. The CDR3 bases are TGTGCCAGCAGCGTAAGGGAAGGACAGCCCCAGCATTTT. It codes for CASSVREGQPQHF.